This T cell receptor (beta chain) was sequenced during a study of T-cell memory formation after mild COVID-19. About the research overall: The study found TCR clusters largely donor specific. Notes on the study in general: Later expanders leaned toward CD4+, whereas clones contracting from day 15 to 85 were balanced CD4/CD8.

A note on this clonotype: Its antigen is as yet unknown.

5'RACE with constant-segment primers yielded barcoded, UMI-tagged TCR alpha and TCR beta cDNA libraries. TCRdb re-derived calls from the 5' RACE reads in MiXCR, one entry per CDR3 protein. The sample records 350,000 to 450,000 distinct CDR3 sequences, 20% being singletons. The length of the CDR3 is 15 residues. Germline assignment: CDR1 LNHDA and CDR2 SQIVND (reference sequence). V lost 7 bases to trimming and J lost 4 bases, with 17 bases between them. The sample consisted of PBMCs or a T cell subset sorted from them (not recorded which). The TCR comes from an adult woman who had mild COVID-19 (a few samples of this study predate the infection). Cell type and time point are not known. The gene calls are TRBV19 and TRBJ1-5; D gene uncertain. CDR3 DNA sequence: TGTGCCAGTACCCCGGACGGATACGTTAATCAGCCCCAGCATTTT. This codes for CASTPDGYVNQPQHF.